Listed below are T cell receptor beta chains from one sample, sequenced in a study of blood T cell repertoires in COVID-19. Libraries were prepared by immunoSEQ multiplex PCR; TCRdb keeps only in-frame clonotypes and omits some of them. Among 140,000 or so clones listed, around 80% were seen once. Sequencing used peripheral blood. The receptor source for this set is a woman between 50 and 59 years old with acute or convalescent COVID-19. Each CDR3 is given with its conserved first and last residue. The D gene is left open where the match is weak. Clone sizes are given selectively: once, few, many, or a class where the clone is expanded.

CDR3 DNA | CDR3 protein | D gene | J gene | V gene | clone size
TGTGCCAGCAGAGCGGGGGCGAGAGATGAAAAACTGTTTTTT | CASRAGARDEKLFF | - | TRBJ1-4 | TRBV6-5 | once
TGTGCCAGTAGTCCCTCTTACATCTCTGGGGCCAACGTCCTGACTTTC | CASSPSYISGANVLTF | - | TRBJ2-6 | TRBV19 | -
TGTGCCAGCAATGACGGACAGAAAAACATTCAGTACTTC | CASNDGQKNIQYF | - | TRBJ2-4 | TRBV2 | -
TGTGCCAGCAGCTTAGGCCGTTCACCCCTCCACTTT | CASSLGRSPLHF | - | TRBJ1-6 | TRBV13 | -
TGCGCCAGCAGCTTCGGGGGCTCCTATAATTCACCCCTCCACTTT | CASSFGGSYNSPLHF | - | TRBJ1-6 | TRBV5-1 | -
TGTGCCAGCAGTTCCGCGGGAACTGAAGCTTTCTTT | CASSSAGTEAFF | - | TRBJ1-1 | TRBV12-3/TRBV12-4 | -
TGTGCCAGCAGCTACTCTCGCCAAGCTAACTATGGCTACACCTTC | CASSYSRQANYGYTF | - | TRBJ1-2 | TRBV5-4 | few
TGTGCCAGCAAGGGGCGGGACCGACTTCTAAACTATGGCTACACCTTC | CASKGRDRLLNYGYTF | - | TRBJ1-2 | TRBV28 | -
TGTGCCAGCAGCTTAGATGGTCCGGGGACAACTAGGCTATTCTTC | CASSLDGPGTTRLFF | - | TRBJ2-1 | TRBV11-2 | -
TGTGCCAGCTCACCACGAGGACAGGGAGAGGGCTACACCTTC | CASSPRGQGEGYTF | TRBD1 | TRBJ1-2 | TRBV18 | few
TGTGCCAGCCGCCGCTCGGGACAGAACTACGAGCAGTACTTC | CASRRSGQNYEQYF | TRBD1 | TRBJ2-7 | TRBV2 | -
TGTGCCAGCAGTTTGGGGGCAGGGCTAAACTATGGCTACACCTTC | CASSLGAGLNYGYTF | - | TRBJ1-2 | TRBV28 | -
TGTGCCAGCAGTTACTCGAGGCGAAACGAGCAGTACTTC | CASSYSRRNEQYF | - | TRBJ2-7 | TRBV6-5 | few
TGTGCCAGCAGCTCCGGGACAGGGGGCCAGCAGTACTTC | CASSSGTGGQQYF | TRBD1 | TRBJ2-7 | TRBV7-9 | -
TGTGCCAGCAGCTTAACGGGGGGGAGTACAGATACGCAGTATTTT | CASSLTGGSTDTQYF | TRBD2 | TRBJ2-3 | TRBV7-6 | once
TGTGCCAGCCTACAACGCAGGTCCTACGAGCAGTACTTC | CASLQRRSYEQYF | - | TRBJ2-7 | TRBV2 | -
TGCGCCAGCAGCCAGGTACAGGGGCCTGGGGCTTTCTTT | CASSQVQGPGAFF | TRBD1 | TRBJ1-1 | TRBV4-3 | -
TGCGCCAGCAGCTTGGGGACAGGGGGTCCCGGGGAGCTGTTTTTT | CASSLGTGGPGELFF | TRBD1 | TRBJ2-2 | TRBV5-1 | once
TGTGCCAGCAGCCAGAAGGGGGGGCGGGAATGCATTCAGTACTTC | CASSQKGGRECIQYF | - | TRBJ2-4 | TRBV3-1/TRBV3-2 | -
TGTGCCAGCACTGAGGGTTCAAGGTCCTACGAGCAGTACTTC | CASTEGSRSYEQYF | - | TRBJ2-7 | TRBV28 | -
TGTGCCAGCAACGAGGACAGGGGACGTCAGCCCCAGCATTTT | CASNEDRGRQPQHF | TRBD1 | TRBJ1-5 | TRBV28 | -
TGTGCCAGCAGACGGAGCTCCTACGAGCAGTACTTC | CASRRSSYEQYF | - | TRBJ2-7 | TRBV5-6 | -